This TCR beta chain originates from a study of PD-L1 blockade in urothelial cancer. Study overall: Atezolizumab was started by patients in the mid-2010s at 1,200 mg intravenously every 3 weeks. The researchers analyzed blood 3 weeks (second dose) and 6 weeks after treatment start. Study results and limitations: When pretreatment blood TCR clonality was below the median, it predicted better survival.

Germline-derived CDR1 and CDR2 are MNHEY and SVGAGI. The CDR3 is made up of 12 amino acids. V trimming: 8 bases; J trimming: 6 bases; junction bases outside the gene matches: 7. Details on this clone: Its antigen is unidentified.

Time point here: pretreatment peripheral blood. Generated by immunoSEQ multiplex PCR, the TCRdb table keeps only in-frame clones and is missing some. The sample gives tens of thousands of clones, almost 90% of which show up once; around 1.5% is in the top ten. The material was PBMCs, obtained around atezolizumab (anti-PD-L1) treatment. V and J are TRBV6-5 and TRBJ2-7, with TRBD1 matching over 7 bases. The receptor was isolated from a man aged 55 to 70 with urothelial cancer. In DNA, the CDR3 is TGTGCCAGCCGCAACAGGGGCAGCGAGCAGTACTTC. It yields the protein CASRNRGSEQYF.